A single sample gave rise to the 22 T cell receptor beta chains below, sequenced in a study of T cell repertoires and HLA-DP antigens. Generated by immunoSEQ multiplex PCR, the TCRdb table keeps only in-frame clones and is missing some. The data hold 85,000 to 90,000 clones, with roughly nine tenths observed a single time. No antigen is known for these receptors. The specimen was CD4+ T cells from PBMCs. The source of these receptors is a man aged 50 to 59 in good health and CMV-seronegative.

This chain links TRBV29-1 with TRBJ2-5; tentative D call: TRBD2 (6 bases). Germline V gives CDR1 SQVTM, CDR2 ANQGSEA. The CDR3 loop spans 13 amino acids. Trimming took off 7 bases at V and 5 bases at J, with 17 bases between the two ends. For the CDR3, the DNA is TGCAGCGCAGCCGGGAGCCTGGAGGAGACCCAGTACTTC. Translation gives CSAAGSLEETQYF.

The CDR3 nucleotides read TGTGCCAGCTCACCGCGATTAGCGGGGGGTTGGAATGAGCAGTTCTTC. Translated: CASSPRLAGGWNEQFF. The chain employs TRBV18 and TRBJ2-1; TRBD2 aligns across 10 bases. The germline gives CDR1 KGHSH, CDR2 LQKENI. Trimming removed 3 bases from V and 7 bases from J; junction bases left unmatched: 9. This CDR3 spans 16 amino acids.

This clone has ten or more counts. This chain's CDR3 is CASSWLGNTIYF. The DNA for the CDR3 is TGTGCCAGCAGCTGGCTAGGAAACACCATATATTTT. This chain links TRBV7-9 with TRBJ1-3, with D hard to call. Trimming pared 4 bases from V and 4 bases from J, leaving 5 bases between. CDR1 and CDR2 from the germline V gene are SEHNR and FQNEAQ (reference sequence). The CDR3 is 12 residues long.

This clone was picked up a small number of times. The chain combines TRBV5-4 with TRBJ2-1; 11 bases align to TRBD2. V dropped 6 bases and J dropped 8; count of bases not matched to a gene: 10. Germline V lookup: CDR1 SGHNT, CDR2 YYREEE (reference sequence). The length of the CDR3 is 15 residues. This CDR3 reads CASTRTDSGRDEQFF. DNA of the CDR3: TGTGCCAGCACCCGGACCGATAGCGGGAGGGATGAGCAGTTCTTC.

The V call is TRBV19, the J call TRBJ2-3; 7 bases line up with TRBD2. Looked up from germline, CDR1 is LNHDA and CDR2 is SQIVND (reference sequence). The CDR3 is 17 residues long. Trimming at V came to 6 bases and at J to 0 bases, leaving 12 bases not matched to a gene. The CDR3 loop is CASRRLLGGGSTDTQYF. CDR3 bases: TGTGCCAGTAGGAGACTGCTTGGGGGGGGAAGCACAGATACGCAGTATTTT.

The J gene is TRBJ2-1, the V gene TRBV6-4; 8 bases are a match to TRBD2. CDR1 MRHNA and CDR2 SNTAGT come from the germline V gene. The CDR3 is 15 amino acids. Trimming at V came to 2 bases and at J to 4 bases, leaving 4 bases not matched to a gene. CDR3 sequence reads: CASSDEAGGYNEQFF. CDR3 sequence (DNA): TGTGCCAGCAGTGACGAGGCGGGAGGATACAATGAGCAGTTCTTC.

The rearrangement uses TRBV5-4 and TRBJ2-7, with 9 positions matching TRBD2. The CDR3 has 14 residues. Trimming at V came to 4 bases and at J to 3 bases, leaving 5 bases not matched to a gene. Germline V gene lookup returns CDR1 SGHNT and CDR2 YYREEE (reference sequence). CDR3 protein: CASSLGLADYEQYF. The CDR3 bases are TGTGCCAGCAGCCTGGGACTAGCAGACTACGAGCAGTACTTC.

The CDR3 reads CASSLSLNSNQPQHF. CDR3 sequence (DNA): TGTGCCAGCAGCTTAAGCTTGAACAGCAATCAGCCCCAGCATTTT. V usage is TRBV7-8 and J usage is TRBJ1-5; no definite D call. This CDR3 region has 15 residues. Looked up from germline, CDR1 is SGHVS and CDR2 is FQNEAQ. V lost 2 bases and J 1 base, leaving 9 bases between the germline ends.

This clone was picked up a small number of times. CDR3 region: CAWSDQGGNQPQHF. In nucleotides, the CDR3 is TGTGCCTGGAGTGATCAGGGCGGCAATCAGCCCCAGCATTTT. The rearrangement links TRBV30 to TRBJ1-5; perhaps TRBD1 as D (5 bases). The germline V gene encodes CDR1 GTSNPN and CDR2 SVGIG (reference sequence). Deletions cut 1 base from V and 2 bases from J, with 9 bases between. The CDR3 covers 14 residues.

The count of this clone is one. CDR3 sequence reads: CASRRDTGELFF. CDR3 coding DNA: TGCGCCAGCAGAAGGGACACCGGGGAGCTGTTTTTT. The V gene is TRBV5-1, the J gene TRBJ2-2; D unclear. Trimming shortened V by 5 bases and J by 3 bases, and 5 bases separated the two germline ends. CDR1 SGHRS and CDR2 YFSETQ come from the germline V gene. The CDR3 spans 12 residues.

The chain carries TRBV7-9 and TRBJ2-1; 10 nucleotides line up with TRBD2. The CDR3 runs to 15 residues. V lost 5 bases and J lost 5; bases outside the gene matches: 6. Looked up from germline, CDR1 is SEHNR and CDR2 is FQNEAQ (reference sequence). The chain's CDR3 is CASSLSGGPDNEQFF. DNA of the CDR3: TGTGCCAGCAGCCTTAGCGGGGGGCCGGACAATGAGCAGTTCTTC.

V usage is TRBV6-1 and J usage is TRBJ1-5; 12 bases match TRBD1. The CDR3 runs 15 residues. Germline lookup yields CDR1 MNHNS and CDR2 SASEGT. With 6 bases clipped from V and 6 bases from J, the junction kept 6 bases outside the gene matches. DNA for the CDR3: TGTGCCAGCAGAACCGGGACAGGGGGCGGTCAGCCCCAGCATTTT. It translates to CASRTGTGGGQPQHF.

The chain couples TRBV7-6 to TRBJ2-1, with 9 bases fitting TRBD1. This CDR3 contains 16 residues. Germline CDR1 and CDR2: SGHVS and FNYEAQ. The V and J ends lost 5 bases and 4 bases, in that order; junction bases with no gene match: 9. This CDR3 reads CASSPSGQGLYNEQFF. The CDR3 nucleotides read TGTGCCAGCAGCCCCTCGGGACAGGGACTTTACAATGAGCAGTTCTTC.

This clone came up a few times. The V and J genes are TRBV27 and TRBJ1-1; perhaps TRBD1 as D (5 bases). Trimming removed 0 bases from V and 1 base from J, with 6 bases in between. The CDR3 covers 14 residues. CDR1 and CDR2 (germline): MNHEY, SMNVEV (reference sequence). The CDR3: CASSLSGGNTEAFF. Written as DNA, the CDR3 is TGTGCCAGCAGTTTATCTGGGGGGAACACTGAAGCTTTCTTT.

The CDR3 sequence: CASRDRQGNYGYTF. Written as DNA, the CDR3 is TGTGCCAGCAGGGATAGACAGGGAAACTATGGCTACACCTTC. The V call is TRBV2, the J call TRBJ1-2; TRBD1 matches at 7 bases. Per the germline V gene, CDR1 is SNHLY and CDR2 is FYNNEI. J gave up 2 bases and V 6 bases, and 6 bases lay outside the gene matches. The CDR3 runs to 14 residues.

The V call is TRBV7-9, the J call TRBJ2-1; 8 bases are a match to TRBD1. Looked up from germline, CDR1 is SEHNR and CDR2 is FQNEAQ (reference sequence). The CDR3 contains 15 residues. V trimming: 5 bases; J trimming: 2 bases; junction bases outside the gene matches: 5. The CDR3: CASSLRGQAYNEQFF. In DNA form, the CDR3 reads TGTGCCAGCAGCCTCAGGGGGCAAGCCTACAATGAGCAGTTCTTC.

The chain couples TRBV7-2 to TRBJ2-5; no definite D call. V gave up 1 base and J gave up 0 bases, with 12 bases separating them. CDR3 length: 16 amino acids. Germline CDR1 is SGHTA and CDR2 is FQGNSA. The CDR3 region is CASSLGFGAYQETQYF. In DNA, the CDR3 is TGTGCCAGCAGCTTAGGATTCGGTGCGTACCAAGAGACCCAGTACTTC.

This clone was detected only a few times. The chain has TRBV5-1 and TRBJ2-3; D not resolved. Germline V gene sequence: CDR1 SGHRS, CDR2 YFSETQ. The CDR3 runs to 16 residues. The ends were cut back, 0 bases at V and 1 base at J, with 12 bases in the middle. CDR3 protein: CASSLDFPAGTDTQYF. The CDR3 DNA is TGCGCCAGCAGCTTGGATTTCCCCGCAGGCACAGATACGCAGTATTTT.

The V and J genes are TRBV18 and TRBJ1-2; D not certain. This CDR3 spans 13 amino acids. Germline values: CDR1 KGHSH, CDR2 LQKENI. Trimming left V 1 base short and J 6 bases short, with 9 bases between. The CDR3 is CASSPRIYDGYTF. In DNA, the CDR3 is TGTGCCAGCTCACCACGCATTTACGATGGCTACACCTTC.

This clone was seen only a few times. Here the CDR3 DNA reads TGTGCCAGCAGAGGGGCCGATGGCGGGGAGCTGTTTTTT. Protein sequence: CASRGADGGELFF. The chain employs TRBV2 and TRBJ2-2; tentative D call: TRBD1 (5 bases). Germline CDR1 reads SNHLY; CDR2 reads FYNNEI. The CDR3 consists of 13 residues. The germline V and J ends were trimmed by 6 bases and 7 bases, with 12 bases remaining between them. Supplemented by reference TRBV2 and TRBJ2-2, the full variable domain reads EPEVTQTPSHQVTQMGQEVILRCVPISNHLYFYWYRQILGQKVEFLVSFYNNEISEKSEIFDDQFSVERPDGSNFTLKIRSTKLEDSAMYFCASRGADGGELFFGEGSRLTVL.

This sequence joins TRBV9 and TRBJ2-3; TRBD2 matches 9 bases. CDR1 and CDR2 from the germline V gene are SGDLS and YYNGEE. The CDR3 length is 16 residues. Trimming cost V 0 bases and J 6 bases; bases outside gene matches: 8. CDR3 in amino acids: CASSVGVAGVMDTQYF. The CDR3 DNA reads TGTGCCAGCAGCGTAGGAGTAGCGGGAGTTATGGATACGCAGTATTTT. The complete variable domain, with remaining parts taken from reference TRBV9 and TRBJ2-3, reads DSGVTQTPKHLITATGQRVTLRCSPRSGDLSVYWYQQSLDQGLQFLIQYYNGEERAKGNILERFSAQQFPDLHSELNLSSLELGDSALYFCASSVGVAGVMDTQYFGPGTRLTVL.

The chain has TRBV6-1 and TRBJ2-7; the D is unclear. Trimming removed 4 bases at V and 0 bases at J, with 10 bases between. Germline V gene lookup returns CDR1 MNHNS and CDR2 SASEGT. The CDR3 consists of 14 residues. CDR3 bases: TGTGCCAGCAGTGGGGAACTTTTCTCCTACGAGCAGTACTTC. Protein: CASSGELFSYEQYF.